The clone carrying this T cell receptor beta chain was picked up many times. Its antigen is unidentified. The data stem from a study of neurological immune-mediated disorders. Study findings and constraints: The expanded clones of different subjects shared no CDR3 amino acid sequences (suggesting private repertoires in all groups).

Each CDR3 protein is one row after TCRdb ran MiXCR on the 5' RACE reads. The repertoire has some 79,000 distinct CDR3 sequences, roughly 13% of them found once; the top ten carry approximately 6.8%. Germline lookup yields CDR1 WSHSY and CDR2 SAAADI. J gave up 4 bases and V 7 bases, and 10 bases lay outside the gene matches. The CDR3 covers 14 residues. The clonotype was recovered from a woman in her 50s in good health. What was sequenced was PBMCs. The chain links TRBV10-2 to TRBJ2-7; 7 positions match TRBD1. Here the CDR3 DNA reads TGCGCCAGCAACCAGGACAGGTGGGGATACGAGCAGTACTTC. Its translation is CASNQDRWGYEQYF.